This entry lists 28 T cell receptor beta chains sequenced from one sample in a study of metastatic and nonmetastatic thyroid tumors. Patients were all untreated before their thyroid surgery. MiXCR was used by TCRdb to re-call the PCR reads. The sample comprises about 41,000 clones, roughly 11% of which are singletons, and approximately 22% rests with the top ten. Input material: blood. These receptors were taken from a female donor with papillary thyroid cancer or a benign thyroid nodule (not recorded which). Some clones in this sample may be carry-over from other donors' samples.

Ten or more counts support this clone. The chain carries TRBV27 and TRBJ2-3; 13 nucleotides line up with TRBD2. With V trimmed by 5 bases and J by 5 bases, 10 bases remained unmatched. CDR1 is MNHEY and CDR2 is SMNVEV in the germline V gene (reference sequence). CDR3 length equals 17 residues. The CDR3 sequence is CASSIRSTSGRRDTQYF. DNA of the CDR3: TGTGCCAGCAGTATCAGATCGACTAGCGGGAGGAGAGATACGCAGTATTTT.

V usage is TRBV30 and J usage is TRBJ2-7, with 8 bases that match TRBD1. V gave up 1 base and J gave up 4 bases; unmatched junction bases: 3. Germline-derived CDR1 and CDR2 are GTSNPN and SVGIG (reference sequence). The CDR3 runs 13 residues. CDR3 loop: CAWSGTGWYEQYF. The CDR3 DNA sequence: TGTGCCTGGAGTGGGACAGGGTGGTACGAGCAGTACTTC.

The chain carries TRBV6-8 and TRBJ2-3; D perhaps matches TRBD2 (5 bases). V dropped 0 bases and J dropped 4 bases, with 20 bases sitting between them. This CDR3 comprises 18 residues. Germline V gene sequence: CDR1 MNHGY, CDR2 SAAAGT. The CDR3 spells CASSYSRNQRGRPDTQYF. The CDR3 nucleotides are TGTGCCAGCAGTTACTCTCGTAACCAGCGTGGGAGACCAGATACGCAGTATTTT.

The sample holds many counts of this clone. J is TRBJ2-3 and V is TRBV20-1, with 10 bases identical to TRBD2. The germline V gene encodes CDR1 DFQATT and CDR2 SNEGSKA (reference sequence). The CDR3 spans 17 residues. Losses at the gene ends were 1 base for V and 6 bases for J; bases not matched to a gene: 13. As DNA, the CDR3 is TGCAGTGCTAGAGTCCTTCTCTTAGCGGGAGGAGGGGATACGCAGTATTTT. It specifies CSARVLLLAGGGDTQYF.

This clone was seen repeatedly, ten times or more. This chain joins TRBV6-5 and TRBJ1-1, with 9 bases identical to TRBD1. Germline loops: CDR1 MNHEY, CDR2 SVGAGI. The CDR3 consists of 17 residues. The V and J ends lost 2 bases and 7 bases, in that order; junction bases with no gene match: 14. The chain's CDR3 is CASSYPTGQGQLFEAFF. The DNA for the CDR3 is TGTGCCAGCAGTTACCCCACGGGACAGGGCCAACTCTTTGAAGCTTTCTTT.

This clone showed up many times. An end of the junction does not agree with germline; a read error may underlie this. This sequence joins TRBV30 and TRBJ2-2; no firm D call. Germline assignment: CDR1 GTSNPN and CDR2 SVGIG (reference sequence). The CDR3 has 13 amino acids. CDR3 coding DNA: TGTGGCTGGAGCGAAGGGTGGACCGGGGAGCTGTTTTTT. Protein: CGWSEGWTGELFF.

This clone came up many times. The gene calls are TRBV18 and TRBJ1-2, with TRBD1 matching over 8 bases. Germline V gene lookup returns CDR1 KGHSH and CDR2 LQKENI. This CDR3 is built from 15 residues. V dropped 3 bases and J dropped 3; count of bases not matched to a gene: 6. CDR3 nucleotides: TGTGCCAGCTCACCCGGACAGGGAGGCGACTATGGCTACACCTTC. This encodes CASSPGQGGDYGYTF.

This clone has at least ten counts. This chain links TRBV5-1 with TRBJ1-4, with 7 bases that match TRBD1. Germline CDR1 reads SGHRS; CDR2 reads YFSETQ. The length of the CDR3 is 16 residues. After removal of 5 bases from V and 1 base from J, the junction contained 8 bases not matched to a gene. CDR3 in amino acids: CASRTDRRETNEKLFF. CDR3 nucleotides: TGCGCCAGCAGGACGGACAGGAGAGAAACTAATGAAAAACTGTTTTTT.

This clone was observed many times. This sequence joins TRBV20-1 and TRBJ2-6, with D uncertain. The V end lost 3 bases, the J end lost 0 bases, and 18 bases lay between the germline ends. This CDR3 is 18 amino acids long. CDR1 is DFQATT and CDR2 is SNEGSKA in the germline V gene (reference sequence). CDR3 in DNA: TGCAGTGCTAGGGACGGTTTGGGTTGGGACTCTGGGGCCAACGTCCTGACTTTC. Translated, it gives CSARDGLGWDSGANVLTF.

In its sample, this clone was seen many times. V usage is TRBV9 and J usage is TRBJ2-2, with 8 bases aligning to TRBD2. The V and J ends lost 0 bases and 7 bases, in that order; junction bases with no gene match: 11. From germline, CDR1 is SGDLS and CDR2 YYNGEE. The CDR3 contains 17 residues. CDR3 sequence: CASSVGNGRAEVGELFF. The CDR3 DNA reads as TGTGCCAGCAGCGTAGGAAACGGGAGGGCCGAGGTCGGGGAGCTGTTTTTT.

Ten or more counts support this clone. V and J are TRBV20-1 and TRBJ2-3, with D perhaps matching TRBD1 or TRBD2 (5 bases each). CDR3 length: 15 amino acids. Germline-derived CDR1 and CDR2 are DFQATT and SNEGSKA (reference sequence). V was cut by 2 bases and J by 3 bases, with 15 bases left in between. The CDR3 DNA reads as TGCAGTGCTAGATTTCCCGGGGACGAAACAGATACGCAGTATTTT. Translated: CSARFPGDETDTQYF.

This clone was counted at least ten times. Since a much larger clone is just one base distant, this may be a read error. The sample holds other DNA sequences that translate to the same CDR3. The chain joins TRBV28 to TRBJ2-7; D is perhaps TRBD1 or TRBD2 (5 bases each). Trimming left V 6 bases short and J 7 bases short, with 22 bases between. This CDR3 is 15 amino acids long. Germline V lookup: CDR1 MDHEN, CDR2 SYDVKM. The chain's CDR3 is CASSPSRAPRGEQYF. The CDR3 DNA follows: TGTGCCAGCAGCCCCAGCCGGGCCCCGAGGGGAGAGCAGTACTTC.

This clone was detected a few times. V usage is TRBV6-1 and J usage is TRBJ2-3, with 7 positions matching TRBD2. The CDR3 length is 13 residues. Germline-derived CDR1 and CDR2 are MNHNS and SASEGT. Trimming removed 10 bases from V and 5 bases from J; junction bases left unmatched: 9. The CDR3 is CATRDWGGDTQYF. For the CDR3, the DNA is TGTGCCACCAGGGACTGGGGGGGAGATACGCAGTATTTT.

This clone appeared many times. The rearrangement joins TRBV2 to TRBJ2-1, with D hard to call. V shed 6 bases and J shed 0 bases, with 9 bases lying between them. Germline CDR1 is SNHLY and CDR2 is FYNNEI. The CDR3 contains 14 residues. The CDR3 nucleotides are TGTGCCAGCAGCCTCCGCAGCTCCTACAATGAGCAGTTCTTC. Protein: CASSLRSSYNEQFF.

This clone came up many times. The chain has TRBV20-1 and TRBJ2-7; 7 bases align to TRBD2. This CDR3 comprises 14 residues. The junction had 6 bases not matched to a gene; V was cut back by 0 bases and J by 4 bases. CDR1 DFQATT and CDR2 SNEGSKA come from the germline V gene (reference sequence). The CDR3 nucleotides read TGCAGTGCTAGAGACGCGGGAGCGAAATACGAGCAGTACTTC. Its translation is CSARDAGAKYEQYF.

In this sample, this clone is medium-sized. The CDR3 protein is CSTDTEAFF. CDR3 sequence (DNA): TGCAGTACGGACACTGAAGCTTTCTTT. The rearrangement uses TRBV20-1 and TRBJ1-1, with D unresolved. The CDR3 covers 9 residues. V was cut by 8 bases and J by 3 bases, with 4 bases left in between. Germline values: CDR1 DFQATT, CDR2 SNEGSKA (reference sequence).

In this sample, this clone turned up many times. This rearrangement joins TRBV20-1 to TRBJ2-2; the D call may be TRBD1 or TRBD2 (5 bases each). Germline V lookup: CDR1 DFQATT, CDR2 SNEGSKA (reference sequence). This CDR3 is built from 16 residues. V was trimmed by 3 bases and J by 3 bases, leaving 17 bases between them. The CDR3 reads CSARPSGTVYTGELFF. CDR3 coding DNA: TGCAGTGCTAGGCCTTCCGGGACGGTTTACACCGGGGAGCTGTTTTTT.

This clone has at least ten counts. The genes are TRBV7-9 and TRBJ2-1, with D tentatively TRBD1 (6 bases). The germline CDR1 and CDR2 sequences are SEHNR and FQNEAQ (reference sequence). This CDR3 spans 12 amino acids. V lost 2 bases, J lost 8 bases, and 7 bases lay in between. The chain's CDR3 is CASSLQGYEQFF. DNA for the CDR3: TGTGCCAGCAGCTTACAGGGGTATGAGCAGTTCTTC.

This clone appeared many times. The chain carries TRBV12-3 or TRBV12-4 and TRBJ2-7, with 13 bases fitting TRBD2. CDR3 length: 16 residues. The V and J ends lost 4 bases and 6 bases, in that order; junction bases with no gene match: 9. DNA of the CDR3: TGTGCCAGCAGTTCTCCACTAGCGGGAGGGCCTATCGAGCAGTACTTC. Its protein is CASSSPLAGGPIEQYF.

This clone was counted many times. The J gene is TRBJ1-5, the V gene TRBV12-3 or TRBV12-4; a possible D gene is TRBD1 (5 bases). Trimming cost V 8 bases and J 2 bases, with 10 bases left between them. The CDR3 covers 13 residues. This CDR3 is CASGDVGNQPQHF. The CDR3 DNA reads TGTGCCAGCGGGGACGTCGGCAATCAGCCCCAGCATTTT.

In the case of this clone: This could be a read error, since a much larger clone is one nucleotide away. The sample has other DNA sequences that encode this CDR3 too. V is TRBV10-3 and J is TRBJ2-1; 7 bases align to TRBD2. CDR1 is ENHRY, CDR2 SYGVKD, per germline. The CDR3 covers 12 residues. The J segment lost 7 bases and the V segment lost 8 bases, leaving 5 bases of the junction unmatched. DNA of the CDR3: TGTGCCATCGCGGGAGCGGGAAATGAGCAGTTCTTC. It translates to CAIAGAGNEQFF.

This clone was detected many times. This chain links TRBV10-1 with TRBJ2-1; unclear D gene. Germline values: CDR1 WNHNN, CDR2 SYGVQD (reference sequence). Trimming cost V 3 bases and J 2 bases, with 11 bases left between them. This CDR3 region has 15 residues. CDR3 coding DNA: TGCGCCAGCAGTGACGGGCCGAACCCCTACAATGAGCAGTTCTTC. The encoded protein is CASSDGPNPYNEQFF.

This clone was counted ten times or more. V and J are TRBV9 and TRBJ2-1, with 9 bases fitting TRBD2. CDR1 and CDR2 from the germline V gene are SGDLS and YYNGEE. After removal of 2 bases from V and 7 bases from J, the junction contained 7 bases not matched to a gene. The CDR3 sequence is 15 residues long. The CDR3 DNA follows: TGTGCCAGCAGCGTGGCGGGAGGGCCTGGAAATGAGCAGTTCTTC. Its protein product is CASSVAGGPGNEQFF.

This clone was detected ten times or more. The rearrangement joins TRBV4-1 to TRBJ1-1; TRBD1 is a possible D gene (6 bases). The CDR3 contains 17 residues. V lost 3 bases to trimming and J lost 1 base, with 18 bases between them. Germline V CDR1 and CDR2: MGHRA, YSYEKL. The CDR3, as DNA: TGCGCCAGCAGCCACCCTCCTGGCGGGGGCGAGAACACTGAAGCTTTCTTT. Translated, it gives CASSHPPGGGENTEAFF.

This clone was detected many times. The genes are TRBV3-1 and TRBJ2-3, with 11 bases fitting TRBD2. This CDR3 spans 18 amino acids. J gave up 1 base and V 2 bases, and 8 bases lay outside the gene matches. Germline CDR1 LGHDT, CDR2 YNNKEL (reference sequence). The CDR3 loop is CASSQRGLAEGGTDTQYF. The CDR3 DNA sequence: TGTGCCAGCAGCCAACGGGGACTAGCGGAGGGTGGCACAGATACGCAGTATTTT.

In its sample, this clone was seen many times. The J gene is TRBJ2-1, the V gene TRBV5-4; 13 bases fit TRBD2. CDR3 length: 15 residues. V lost 6 bases, J lost 5 bases, and 5 bases stayed unmatched. Germline V gene data show CDR1 as SGHNT and CDR2 as YYREEE (reference sequence). The CDR3 is CASTPGLAGDNEQFF. As DNA, the CDR3 is TGTGCCAGCACCCCAGGACTAGCGGGAGACAATGAGCAGTTCTTC.

This clone was recorded many times. The chain combines TRBV27 with TRBJ2-2; tentatively, D is TRBD2 (6 bases). CDR3 size: 14 residues. Germline loops: CDR1 MNHEY, CDR2 SMNVEV (reference sequence). Trimming pared 5 bases from V and 5 bases from J, leaving 12 bases between. CDR3 region: CASSGPGRTGELFF. Here the CDR3 DNA reads TGTGCCAGCAGTGGGCCAGGGAGGACCGGGGAGCTGTTTTTT.

As for this clone: This could be a read error, since a much larger clone is one nucleotide away. This chain connects TRBV6-2 or TRBV6-3 to TRBJ2-1; the D gene is possibly TRBD2 (7 bases). The CDR3 spans 19 residues. Trimming took 8 bases from V and 5 from J, leaving 31 bases between them. Germline CDR1 reads MNHEY; CDR2 reads SVGEGT. The DNA for the CDR3 is TGTGCCAGCGAACTCCTCCGGGTGGGGGCGACGGGAGGCCACAATGAGCAGTTCTTC. Its translation: CASELLRVGATGGHNEQFF.